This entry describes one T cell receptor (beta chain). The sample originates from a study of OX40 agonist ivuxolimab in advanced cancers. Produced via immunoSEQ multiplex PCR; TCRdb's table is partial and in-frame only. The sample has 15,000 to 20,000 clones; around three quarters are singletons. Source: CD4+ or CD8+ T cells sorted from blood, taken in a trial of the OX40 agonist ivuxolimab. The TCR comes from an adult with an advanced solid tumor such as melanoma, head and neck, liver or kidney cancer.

The CDR3: CASSQRGGPGPGNTIYF. Written as DNA, the CDR3 is TGCGCCAGCAGCCAAAGGGGGGGCCCAGGGCCTGGAAACACCATATATTTT. This chain connects TRBV4-1 to TRBJ1-3; D might be TRBD1 (6 bases). V dropped 2 bases and J dropped 2 bases, with 16 bases sitting between them. CDR1 is MGHRA and CDR2 is YSYEKL in the germline V gene. The CDR3 is 17 residues long.